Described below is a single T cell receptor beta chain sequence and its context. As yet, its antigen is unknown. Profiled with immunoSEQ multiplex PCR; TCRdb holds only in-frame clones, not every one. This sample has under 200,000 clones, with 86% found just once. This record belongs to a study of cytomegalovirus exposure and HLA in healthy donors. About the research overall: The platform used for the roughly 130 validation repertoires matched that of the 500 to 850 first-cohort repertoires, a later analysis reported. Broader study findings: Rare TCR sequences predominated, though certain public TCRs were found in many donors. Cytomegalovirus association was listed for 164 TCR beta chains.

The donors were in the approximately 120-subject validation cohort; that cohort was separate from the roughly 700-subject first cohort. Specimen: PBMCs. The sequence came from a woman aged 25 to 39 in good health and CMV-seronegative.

CDR3 sequence reads: CASSLRRVMNTEAFF. The CDR3 DNA follows: TGTGCCAGCAGTTTACGCAGGGTCATGAACACTGAAGCTTTCTTT. The V gene is TRBV28, the J gene TRBJ1-1; weak D call: TRBD1 (5 bases). The CDR3 has 15 amino acids. V was shortened by 2 bases and J by 0 bases, with 10 bases between the two germline ends. Germline V lookup: CDR1 MDHEN, CDR2 SYDVKM.